This T cell receptor beta chain was captured by sequencing in a study of T cell responses to AZD1222 COVID-19 vaccine. Study-level information: Pooled samples include second doses given at about 4 or 12 weeks. Study-level points and caveats: With dominance at 160-218 and 743-854, vaccine-associated CD4 TCRs spanned spike.

Note on this clone: Antigen unknown.

Per germline, CDR1 SGHAT and CDR2 FQNNGV. This CDR3 has 18 amino acids. V lost 5 bases and J lost 4, with 21 bases in between. Clones were read by immunoSEQ multiplex PCR, and TCRdb kept only the in-frame ones, dropping some. The sample has under 150,000 clones; 92% are singletons. The sequence derives from an adult in good health. The sequenced sample was peripheral blood, obtained on day 0 of AZD1222 vaccination. This chain connects TRBV11-2 to TRBJ1-6, with a weak D call TRBD1 (5 bases). DNA of the CDR3: TGTGCCAGCAGCCTAAGGAGGGTACCGGGACGGTATAATTCACCCCTCCACTTT. It encodes CASSLRRVPGRYNSPLHF.